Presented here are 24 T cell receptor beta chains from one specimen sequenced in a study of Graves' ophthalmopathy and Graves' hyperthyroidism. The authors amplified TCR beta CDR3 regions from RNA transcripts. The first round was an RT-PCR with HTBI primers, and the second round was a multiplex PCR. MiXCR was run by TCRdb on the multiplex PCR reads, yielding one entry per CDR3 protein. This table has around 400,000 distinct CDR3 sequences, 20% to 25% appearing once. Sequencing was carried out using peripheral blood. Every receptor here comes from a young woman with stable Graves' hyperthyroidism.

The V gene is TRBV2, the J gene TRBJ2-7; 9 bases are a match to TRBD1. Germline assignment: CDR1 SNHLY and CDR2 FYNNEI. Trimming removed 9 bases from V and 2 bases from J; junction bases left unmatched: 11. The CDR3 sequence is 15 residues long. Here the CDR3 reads CASSIEQGAPYEQYF. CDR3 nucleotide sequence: TGTGCCAGTAGTATAGAACAGGGGGCCCCCTACGAGCAGTACTTC.

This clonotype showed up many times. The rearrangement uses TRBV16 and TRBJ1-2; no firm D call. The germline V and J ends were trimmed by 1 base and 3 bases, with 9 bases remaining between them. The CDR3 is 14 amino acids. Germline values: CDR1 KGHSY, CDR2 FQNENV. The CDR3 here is CASSQYERDYGYTF. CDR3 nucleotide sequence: TGTGCCAGCAGCCAATATGAACGTGACTATGGCTACACCTTC.

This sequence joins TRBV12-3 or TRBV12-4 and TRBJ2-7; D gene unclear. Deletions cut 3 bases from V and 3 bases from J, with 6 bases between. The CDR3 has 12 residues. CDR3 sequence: CASSFLDYEQYF. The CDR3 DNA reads TGTGCCAGCAGTTTCCTAGACTACGAGCAGTACTTC.

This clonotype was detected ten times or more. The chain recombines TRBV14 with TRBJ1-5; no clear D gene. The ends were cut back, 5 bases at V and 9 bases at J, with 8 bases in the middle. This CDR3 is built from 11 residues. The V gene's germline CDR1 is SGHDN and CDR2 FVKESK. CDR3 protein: CASSALRPQHF. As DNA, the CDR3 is TGTGCCAGCAGCGCGCTACGGCCCCAGCATTTT. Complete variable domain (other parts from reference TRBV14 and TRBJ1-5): EAGVTQFPSHSVIEKGQTVTLRCDPISGHDNLYWYRRVMGKEIKFLLHFVKESKQDESGMPNNRFLAERTGGTYSTLKVQPAELEDSGVYFCASSALRPQHFGDGTRLSIL.

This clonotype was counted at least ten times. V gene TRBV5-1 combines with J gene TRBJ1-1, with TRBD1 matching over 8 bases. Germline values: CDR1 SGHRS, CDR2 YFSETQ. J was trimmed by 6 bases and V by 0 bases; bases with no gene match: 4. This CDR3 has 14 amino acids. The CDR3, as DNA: TGCGCCAGCAGCTTGGTGGGACAGGACTCTGAAGCTTTCTTT. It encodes CASSLVGQDSEAFF.

The CDR3 sequence: CASSPPGKPNTEAFF. In nucleotides, the CDR3 is TGTGCCAGCAGTCCCCCCGGCAAACCGAACACTGAAGCTTTCTTT. V and J are TRBV28 and TRBJ1-1; D unresolved. The CDR3 totals 15 residues. V lost 5 bases to trimming and J lost 1 base, with 14 bases between them. Per the germline V gene, CDR1 is MDHEN and CDR2 is SYDVKM.

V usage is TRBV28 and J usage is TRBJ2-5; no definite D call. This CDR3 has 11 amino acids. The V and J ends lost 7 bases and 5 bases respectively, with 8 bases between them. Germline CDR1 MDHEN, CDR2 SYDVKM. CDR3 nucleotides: TGTGCCAGCATGGAATGGGAGACCCAGTACTTC. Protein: CASMEWETQYF.

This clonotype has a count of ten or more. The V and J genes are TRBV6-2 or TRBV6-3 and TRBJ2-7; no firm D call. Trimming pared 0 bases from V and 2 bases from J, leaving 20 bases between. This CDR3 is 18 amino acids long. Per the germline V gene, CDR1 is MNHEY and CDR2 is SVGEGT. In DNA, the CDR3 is TGTGCCAGCAGTTACTCCCTGGCAGCCAGCGCCACTCCCTACGAGCAGTACTTC. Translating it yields CASSYSLAASATPYEQYF.

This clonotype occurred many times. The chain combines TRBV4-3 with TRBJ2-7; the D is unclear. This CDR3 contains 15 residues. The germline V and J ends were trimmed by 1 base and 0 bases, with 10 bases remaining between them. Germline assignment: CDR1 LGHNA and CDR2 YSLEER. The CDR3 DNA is TGCGCCAGCAGCCAAGGAATCACAAGCTCCTACGAGCAGTACTTC. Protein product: CASSQGITSSYEQYF.

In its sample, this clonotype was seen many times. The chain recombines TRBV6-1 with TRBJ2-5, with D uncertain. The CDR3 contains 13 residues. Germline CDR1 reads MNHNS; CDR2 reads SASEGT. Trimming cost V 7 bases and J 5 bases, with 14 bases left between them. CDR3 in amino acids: CASTPARLETQYF. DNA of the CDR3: TGTGCCAGCACCCCGGCCCGCTTGGAGACCCAGTACTTC.

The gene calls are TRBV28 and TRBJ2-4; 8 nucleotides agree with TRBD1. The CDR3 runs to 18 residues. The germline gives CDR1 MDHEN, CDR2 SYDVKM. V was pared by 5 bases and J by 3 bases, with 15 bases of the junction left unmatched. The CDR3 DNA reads TGTGCCAGCAGTCCCACCCTCAGGGGGCGCGTAGTCAAAAACATTCAGTACTTC. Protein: CASSPTLRGRVVKNIQYF.

CDR3 region: CASSGELVLYF. CDR3 in DNA: TGTGCCAGCAGCGGAGAGCTAGTCCTCTACTTC. The rearrangement links TRBV3-1 to TRBJ2-7; D ambiguous. The V end was cut by 5 bases, the J end by 13 bases, with 15 bases between. Germline loops: CDR1 LGHDT, CDR2 YNNKEL (reference sequence). This CDR3 has 11 amino acids.

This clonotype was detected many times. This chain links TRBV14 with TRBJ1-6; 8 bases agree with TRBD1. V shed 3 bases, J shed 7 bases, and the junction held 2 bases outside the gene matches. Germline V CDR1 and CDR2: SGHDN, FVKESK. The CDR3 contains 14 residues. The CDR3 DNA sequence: TGTGCCAGCAGCCAGGACAGGGCGAATTCACCCCTCCACTTT. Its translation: CASSQDRANSPLHF.

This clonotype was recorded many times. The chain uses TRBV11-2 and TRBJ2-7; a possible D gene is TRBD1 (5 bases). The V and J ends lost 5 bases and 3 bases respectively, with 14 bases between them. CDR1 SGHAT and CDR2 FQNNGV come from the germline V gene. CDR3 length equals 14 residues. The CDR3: CASSGRQRFYEQYF. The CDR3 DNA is TGTGCCAGCAGCGGCCGACAGCGATTCTACGAGCAGTACTTC.

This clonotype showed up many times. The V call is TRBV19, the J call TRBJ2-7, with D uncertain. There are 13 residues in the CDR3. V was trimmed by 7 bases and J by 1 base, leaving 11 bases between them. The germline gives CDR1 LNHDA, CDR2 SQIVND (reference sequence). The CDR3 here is CASKSLESYEQYF. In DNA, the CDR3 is TGTGCCAGTAAGAGTTTGGAGTCCTACGAGCAGTACTTC.

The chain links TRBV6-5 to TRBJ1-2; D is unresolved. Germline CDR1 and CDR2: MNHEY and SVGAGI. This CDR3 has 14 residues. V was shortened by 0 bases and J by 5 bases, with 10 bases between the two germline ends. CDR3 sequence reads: CASSYSSVGYGYTF. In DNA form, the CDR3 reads TGTGCCAGCAGTTACTCGAGTGTCGGGTATGGCTACACCTTC.

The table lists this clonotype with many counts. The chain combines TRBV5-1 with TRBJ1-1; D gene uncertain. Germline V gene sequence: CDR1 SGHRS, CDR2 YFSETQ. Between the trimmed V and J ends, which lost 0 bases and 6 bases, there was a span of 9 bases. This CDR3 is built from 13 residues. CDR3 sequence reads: CASSLAIGAEAFF. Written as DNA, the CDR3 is TGCGCCAGCAGCTTGGCCATTGGAGCTGAAGCTTTCTTT.

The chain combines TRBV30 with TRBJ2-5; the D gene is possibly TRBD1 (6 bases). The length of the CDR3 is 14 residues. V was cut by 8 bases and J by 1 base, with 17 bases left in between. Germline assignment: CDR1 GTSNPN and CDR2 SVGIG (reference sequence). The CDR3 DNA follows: TGTGCCGCCCTTATACGACAGGTCCAAGAGACCCAGTACTTC. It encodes CAALIRQVQETQYF.

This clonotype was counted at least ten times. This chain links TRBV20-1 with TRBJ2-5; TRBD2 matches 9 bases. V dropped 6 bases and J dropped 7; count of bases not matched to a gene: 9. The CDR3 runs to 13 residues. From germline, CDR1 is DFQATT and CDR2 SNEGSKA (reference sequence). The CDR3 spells CSARIAGEGTQYF. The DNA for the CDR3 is TGCAGTGCAAGGATAGCGGGAGAGGGGACCCAGTACTTC.

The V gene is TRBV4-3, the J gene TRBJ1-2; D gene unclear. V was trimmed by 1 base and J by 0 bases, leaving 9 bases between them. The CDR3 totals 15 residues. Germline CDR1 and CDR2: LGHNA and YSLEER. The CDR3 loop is CASSQVGTTNYGYTF. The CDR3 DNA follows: TGCGCCAGCAGCCAAGTAGGAACTACTAACTATGGCTACACCTTC.

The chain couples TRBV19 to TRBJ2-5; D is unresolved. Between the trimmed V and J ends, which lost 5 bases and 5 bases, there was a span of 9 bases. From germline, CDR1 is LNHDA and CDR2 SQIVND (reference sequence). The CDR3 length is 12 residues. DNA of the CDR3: TGTGCCAGTAGTTCCTCATTGGAGACCCAGTACTTC. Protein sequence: CASSSSLETQYF.

Here the CDR3 reads CASSDRFATEAFF. CDR3 DNA sequence: TGTGCCAGCAGTGACAGGTTTGCCACTGAAGCTTTCTTT. The chain employs TRBV6-1 and TRBJ1-1; no clear D gene. Germline CDR1 reads MNHNS; CDR2 reads SASEGT. The CDR3 sequence is 13 residues long. V lost 3 bases, J lost 4 bases, and 9 bases lay in between.

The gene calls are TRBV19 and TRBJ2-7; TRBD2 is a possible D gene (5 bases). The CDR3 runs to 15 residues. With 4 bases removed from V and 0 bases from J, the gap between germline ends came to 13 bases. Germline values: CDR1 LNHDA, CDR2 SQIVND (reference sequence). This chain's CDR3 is CASSRATGNSYEQYF. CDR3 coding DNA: TGTGCCAGTAGTAGGGCGACGGGAAACTCCTACGAGCAGTACTTC.

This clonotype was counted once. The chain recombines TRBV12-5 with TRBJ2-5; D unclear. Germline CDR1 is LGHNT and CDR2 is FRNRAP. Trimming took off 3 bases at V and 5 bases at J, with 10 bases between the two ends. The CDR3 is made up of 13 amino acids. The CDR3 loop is CASGFLSMETQYF. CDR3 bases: TGTGCTAGTGGTTTCCTCTCTATGGAGACCCAGTACTTC.